The T cell receptor (beta chain) described here comes from a study of T cells expressing NK-cell markers. For the study at large: Seven donors tested HCMV-seropositive and one tested seronegative among the eight sequenced.

As regards this clonotype: As yet, its antigen is unknown.

Study-level points and caveats: Four of the donors also had these clonotypes leading their CD3+CD56-NKG2C+ fraction.

TCRdb reprocessed the 5' RACE reads, keeping one entry per CDR3 protein, no DNA. The sample table sets out about 550,000 distinct CDR3 sequences. Germline V CDR1 and CDR2: MGHDK, SYGVNS. CDR3 size: 12 residues. Sequencing input: blood T cells: a sorted CD56 or NKG2C T cell subset, CD4+ or CD8+ T cells, or bulk PBMC T cells (not recorded which). This sequence was found in a man aged 18 to 30 in good health. The chain links TRBV25-1 to TRBJ2-1; there is no DNA to check the TCRdb D call of TRBD2. CDR3 residues: CASSGASREQFF.